One T cell receptor beta chain is described in this entry. These data belong to a study of blood T cell repertoires in COVID-19. Clones were read by immunoSEQ multiplex PCR, and TCRdb kept only the in-frame ones, dropping some. The sample shows approximately 20,000 clones, approximately 85% of them seen only once. Germline loops: CDR1 LGHNA, CDR2 YSLEER. CDR3 length equals 15 residues. V was shortened by 3 bases and J by 1 base, with 12 bases between the two germline ends. What was sequenced was peripheral blood. The J gene is TRBJ1-1, the V gene TRBV4-3; D not resolved. The receptor was isolated from a man at least 80 years old with acute or convalescent COVID-19. The CDR3 loop reads CASSHPISRNTEAFF. As DNA, the CDR3 is TGCGCCAGCAGCCACCCCATCTCCAGGAACACTGAAGCTTTCTTT.